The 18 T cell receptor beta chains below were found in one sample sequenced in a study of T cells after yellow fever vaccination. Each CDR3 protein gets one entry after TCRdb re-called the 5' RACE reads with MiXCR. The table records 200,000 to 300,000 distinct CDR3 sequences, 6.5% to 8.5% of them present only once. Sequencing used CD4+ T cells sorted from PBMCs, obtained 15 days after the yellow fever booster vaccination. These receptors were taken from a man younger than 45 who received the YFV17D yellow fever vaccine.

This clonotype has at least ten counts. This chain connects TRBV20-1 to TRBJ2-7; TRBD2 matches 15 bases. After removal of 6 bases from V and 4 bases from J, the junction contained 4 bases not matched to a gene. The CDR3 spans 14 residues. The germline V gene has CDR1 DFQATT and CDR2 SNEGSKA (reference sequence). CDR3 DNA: TGCAGTGCCCTGGGACTAGCGGGAGGATACGAGCAGTACTTC. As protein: CSALGLAGGYEQYF.

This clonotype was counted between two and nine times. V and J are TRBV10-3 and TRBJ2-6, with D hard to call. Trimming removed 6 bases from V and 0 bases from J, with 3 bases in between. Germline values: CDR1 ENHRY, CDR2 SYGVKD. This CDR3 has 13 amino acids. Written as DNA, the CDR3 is TGTGCCATCAGAGGCTCTGGGGCCAACGTCCTGACTTTC. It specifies CAIRGSGANVLTF.

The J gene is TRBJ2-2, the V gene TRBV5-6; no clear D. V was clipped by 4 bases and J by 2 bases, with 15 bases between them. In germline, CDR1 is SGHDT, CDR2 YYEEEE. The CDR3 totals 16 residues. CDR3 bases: TGTGCCAGCAGCCTAGACAATCCGGGTAACACCGGGGAGCTGTTTTTT. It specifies CASSLDNPGNTGELFF. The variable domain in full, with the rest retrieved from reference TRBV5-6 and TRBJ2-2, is DAGVTQSPTHLIKTRGQQVTLRCSPKSGHDTVSWYQQALGQGPQFIFQYYEEEERQRGNFPDRFSGHQFPNYSSELNVNALLLGDSALYLCASSLDNPGNTGELFFGEGSRLTVL.

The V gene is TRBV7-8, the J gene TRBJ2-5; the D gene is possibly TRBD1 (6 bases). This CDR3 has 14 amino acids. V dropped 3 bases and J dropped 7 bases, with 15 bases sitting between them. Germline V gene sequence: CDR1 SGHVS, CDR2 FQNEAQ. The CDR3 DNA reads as TGTGCCAGCAGCTTCGAACAGGGTCTGGCGACCCAGTACTTC. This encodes CASSFEQGLATQYF.

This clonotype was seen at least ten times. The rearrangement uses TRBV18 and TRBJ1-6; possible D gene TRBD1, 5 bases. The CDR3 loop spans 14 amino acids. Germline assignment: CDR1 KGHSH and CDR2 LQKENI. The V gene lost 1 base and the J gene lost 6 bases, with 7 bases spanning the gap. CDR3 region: CASSPRDANSPLHF. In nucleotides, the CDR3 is TGTGCCAGCTCACCACGGGACGCTAATTCACCCCTCCACTTT.

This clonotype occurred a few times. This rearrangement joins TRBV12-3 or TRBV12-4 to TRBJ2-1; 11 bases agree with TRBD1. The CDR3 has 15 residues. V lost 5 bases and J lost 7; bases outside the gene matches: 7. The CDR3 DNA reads TGTGCCAGCAGTGCCTCCGGGACAGGGGGAAATGAGCAGTTCTTC. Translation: CASSASGTGGNEQFF.

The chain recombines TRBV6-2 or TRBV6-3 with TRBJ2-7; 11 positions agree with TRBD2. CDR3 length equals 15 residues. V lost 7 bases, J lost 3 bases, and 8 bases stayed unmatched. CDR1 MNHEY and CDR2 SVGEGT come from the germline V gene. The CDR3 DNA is TGTGCCAGCAACTCACCGGGACTAGCGGTCTACGAGCAGTACTTC. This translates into CASNSPGLAVYEQYF.

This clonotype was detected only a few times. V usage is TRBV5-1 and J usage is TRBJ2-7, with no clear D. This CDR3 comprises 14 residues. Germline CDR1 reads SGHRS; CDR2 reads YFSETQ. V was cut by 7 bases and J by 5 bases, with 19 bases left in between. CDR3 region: CASGYTVGLNEQYF. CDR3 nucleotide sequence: TGCGCCAGCGGGTATACAGTGGGTCTGAACGAGCAGTACTTC. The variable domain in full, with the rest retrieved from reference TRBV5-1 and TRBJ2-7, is KAGVTQTPRYLIKTRGQQVTLSCSPISGHRSVSWYQQTPGQGLQFLFEYFSETQRNKGNFPGRFSGRQFSNSRSEMNVSTLELGDSALYLCASGYTVGLNEQYFGPGTRLTVT.

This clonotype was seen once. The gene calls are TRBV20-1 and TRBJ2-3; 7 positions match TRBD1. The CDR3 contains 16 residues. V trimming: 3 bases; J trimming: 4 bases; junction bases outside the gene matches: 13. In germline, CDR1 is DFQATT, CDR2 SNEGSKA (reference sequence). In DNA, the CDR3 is TGCAGTGCTAGTAGCCCACAGGGGTTCGGACCAGATACGCAGTATTTT. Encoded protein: CSASSPQGFGPDTQYF.

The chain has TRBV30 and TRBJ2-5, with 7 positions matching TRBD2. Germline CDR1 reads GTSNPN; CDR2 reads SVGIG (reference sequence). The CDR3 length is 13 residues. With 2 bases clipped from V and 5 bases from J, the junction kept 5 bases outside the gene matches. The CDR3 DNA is TGTGCCTGGAGTTTTTCCGGGGGGGAGACCCAGTACTTC. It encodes CAWSFSGGETQYF.

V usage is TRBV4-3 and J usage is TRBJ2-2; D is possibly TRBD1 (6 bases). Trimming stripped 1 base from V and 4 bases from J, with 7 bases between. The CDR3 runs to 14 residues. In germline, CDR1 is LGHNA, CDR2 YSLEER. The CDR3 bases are TGCGCCAGCAGCCAAGTACAGGGCACCGGGGAGCTGTTTTTT. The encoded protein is CASSQVQGTGELFF.

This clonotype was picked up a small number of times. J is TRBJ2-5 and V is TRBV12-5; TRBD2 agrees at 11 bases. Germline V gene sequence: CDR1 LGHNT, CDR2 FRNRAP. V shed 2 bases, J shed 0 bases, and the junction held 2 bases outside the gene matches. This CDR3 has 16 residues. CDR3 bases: TGTGCTAGTGGTTTGACACTAGCGGGAGACCAAGAGACCCAGTACTTC. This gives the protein CASGLTLAGDQETQYF.

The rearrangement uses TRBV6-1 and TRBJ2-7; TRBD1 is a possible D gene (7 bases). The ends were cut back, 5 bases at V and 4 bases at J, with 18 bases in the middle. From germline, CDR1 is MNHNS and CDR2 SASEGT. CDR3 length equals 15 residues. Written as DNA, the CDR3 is TGTGCCAGCAGTCAGGGGGGAACCCCGATATACGAGCAGTACTTC. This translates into CASSQGGTPIYEQYF.

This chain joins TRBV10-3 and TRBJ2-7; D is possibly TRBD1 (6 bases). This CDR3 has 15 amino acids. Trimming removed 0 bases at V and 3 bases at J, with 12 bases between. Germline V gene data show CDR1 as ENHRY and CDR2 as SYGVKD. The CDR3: CAISESTGNLYEQYF. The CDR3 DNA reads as TGTGCCATCAGTGAGTCTACAGGGAACCTCTACGAGCAGTACTTC.

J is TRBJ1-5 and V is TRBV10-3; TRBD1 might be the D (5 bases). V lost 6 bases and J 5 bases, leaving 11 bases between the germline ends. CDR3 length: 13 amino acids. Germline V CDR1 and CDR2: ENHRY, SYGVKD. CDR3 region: CAISEQQDQPQHF. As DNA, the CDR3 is TGTGCCATCAGCGAACAACAGGATCAGCCCCAGCATTTT.

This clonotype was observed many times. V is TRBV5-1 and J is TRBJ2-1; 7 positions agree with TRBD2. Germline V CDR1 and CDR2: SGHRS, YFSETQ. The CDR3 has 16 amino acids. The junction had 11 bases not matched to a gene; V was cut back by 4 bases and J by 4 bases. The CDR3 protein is CASSTWEASGYNEQFF. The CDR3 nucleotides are TGCGCCAGCAGCACTTGGGAGGCTAGCGGTTACAATGAGCAGTTCTTC. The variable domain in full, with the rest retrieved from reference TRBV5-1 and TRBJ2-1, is KAGVTQTPRYLIKTRGQQVTLSCSPISGHRSVSWYQQTPGQGLQFLFEYFSETQRNKGNFPGRFSGRQFSNSRSEMNVSTLELGDSALYLCASSTWEASGYNEQFFGPGTRLTVL.

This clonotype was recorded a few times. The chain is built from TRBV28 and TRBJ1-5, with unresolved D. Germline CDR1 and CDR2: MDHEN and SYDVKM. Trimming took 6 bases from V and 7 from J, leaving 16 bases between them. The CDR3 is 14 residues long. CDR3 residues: CASRPRDPWQPQHF. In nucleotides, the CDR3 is TGTGCCAGCAGGCCCCGCGACCCGTGGCAGCCCCAGCATTTT.

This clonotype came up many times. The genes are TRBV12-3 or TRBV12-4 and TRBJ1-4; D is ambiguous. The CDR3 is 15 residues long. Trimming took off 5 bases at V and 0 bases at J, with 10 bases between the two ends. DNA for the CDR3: TGTGCCAGCAGTCCACACAGTGCAACTAATGAAAAACTGTTTTTT. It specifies CASSPHSATNEKLFF.